Described below is a single TCR beta chain sequence and its context. The antigen remains unidentified. This specimen belongs to a study of long-term antiretroviral therapy in people with HIV. There were no participants with HIV treated outside the United States. Specimens retained about 0.85-11 million cryopreserved PBMC preceding DNA extraction. The V end was cut by 4 bases, the J end by 5 bases, with 15 bases between. This CDR3 has 15 residues. Germline CDR1 is KGHSH and CDR2 is LQKENI. The libraries were made with immunoSEQ v3.0 at survey level. Sequenced by immunoSEQ multiplex PCR; TCRdb stores in-frame clones only, minus some. The sample lists about 28,000 clones, roughly 84% occurring once. Findings of the study overall: Clones expanded before ART dominated the repertoire at all time points. ART adherence, viral resistance and therapy changes were not recorded.

The specimen comprised unsorted PBMCs, sampled 0.4 years after starting antiretroviral therapy. The gene calls are TRBV18 and TRBJ1-5; D is perhaps TRBD1 (5 bases). The TCR was taken from a young man with HIV. DNA for the CDR3: TGTGCCAGCTCACAGGGAACAGGACCCCATCAGCCCCAGCATTTT. It encodes CASSQGTGPHQPQHF.